The T cell receptor beta chain described here comes from a study of beta chain features in type 1 diabetes. The V gene end was trimmed by 2 bases and the J gene end by 5 bases; junction bases not matched to a gene: 3. Germline lookup yields CDR1 SGHRS and CDR2 YFSETQ. This CDR3 contains 15 residues. Reverse transcription of all isolated RNA meant that expressed TCRB transcripts were sequenced. Here immunoSEQ multiplex PCR was the method, and the copy in TCRdb shows in-frame clones only, minus some. The sample lists over 40,000 clones, around 70% occurring once. Concerning this clone itself: What it recognizes is unknown.

Overall study findings and caveats: When VDJ junctions were examined, type 1 diabetes patients showed fewer insertions and more deletions. Moderate yet significant TCRB CDR3 shortening was seen in Type 1 diabetes patients in all four CD4+ subsets.

The specimen was Tregs from blood. The receptor was isolated from a woman aged 18-29 years with type 1 diabetes. The V and J genes are TRBV5-1 and TRBJ2-1; TRBD2 aligns across 11 bases. CDR3 in amino acids: CASSFIAGGDNEQFF. The CDR3 DNA sequence: TGCGCCAGCAGCTTTATAGCGGGAGGGGACAATGAGCAGTTCTTC.